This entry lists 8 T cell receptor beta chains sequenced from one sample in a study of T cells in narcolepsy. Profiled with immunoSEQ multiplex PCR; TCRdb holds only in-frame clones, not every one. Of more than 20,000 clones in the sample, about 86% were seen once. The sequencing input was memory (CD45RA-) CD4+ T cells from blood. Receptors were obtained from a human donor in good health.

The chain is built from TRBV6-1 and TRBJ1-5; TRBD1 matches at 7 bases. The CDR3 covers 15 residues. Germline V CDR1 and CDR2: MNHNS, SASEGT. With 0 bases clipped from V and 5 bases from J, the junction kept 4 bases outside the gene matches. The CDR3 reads CASSEAGGTDQPQHF. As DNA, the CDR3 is TGTGCCAGCAGTGAAGCAGGGGGCACGGATCAGCCCCAGCATTTT.

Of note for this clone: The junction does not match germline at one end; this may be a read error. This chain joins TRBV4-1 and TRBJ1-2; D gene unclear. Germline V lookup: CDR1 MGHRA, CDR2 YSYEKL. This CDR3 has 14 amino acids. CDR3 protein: CASSQVGRNSGYTF. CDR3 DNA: TGCGCCAGCAGCCAAGTAGGACGGAACTCTGGCTACACCTTC.

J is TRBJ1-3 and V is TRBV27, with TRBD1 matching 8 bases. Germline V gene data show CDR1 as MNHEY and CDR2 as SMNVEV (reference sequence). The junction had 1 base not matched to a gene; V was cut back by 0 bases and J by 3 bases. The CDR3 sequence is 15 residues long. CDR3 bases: TGTGCCAGCAGTTTATCGACAGGGGTTGGAAACACCATATATTTT. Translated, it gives CASSLSTGVGNTIYF.

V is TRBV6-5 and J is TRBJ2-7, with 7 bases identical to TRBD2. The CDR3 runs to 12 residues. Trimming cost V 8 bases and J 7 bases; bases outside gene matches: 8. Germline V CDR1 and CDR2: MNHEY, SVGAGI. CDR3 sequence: CASGEGRREQYF. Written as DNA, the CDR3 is TGTGCCAGCGGGGAGGGAAGGAGGGAGCAGTACTTC.

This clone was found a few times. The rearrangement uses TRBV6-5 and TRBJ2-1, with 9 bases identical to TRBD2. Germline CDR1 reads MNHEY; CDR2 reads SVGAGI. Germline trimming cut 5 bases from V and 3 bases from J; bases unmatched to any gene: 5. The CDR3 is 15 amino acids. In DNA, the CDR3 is TGTGCCAGCAGTCGAGCGGGGGGAAACTACAATGAGCAGTTCTTC. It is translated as CASSRAGGNYNEQFF.

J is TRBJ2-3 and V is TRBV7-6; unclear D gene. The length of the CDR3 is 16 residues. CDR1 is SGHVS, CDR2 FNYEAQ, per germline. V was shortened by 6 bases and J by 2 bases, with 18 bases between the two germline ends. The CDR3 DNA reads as TGTGCCAGCAGTCCATCGACTCTCCTTAACACAGATACGCAGTATTTT. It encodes CASSPSTLLNTDTQYF.

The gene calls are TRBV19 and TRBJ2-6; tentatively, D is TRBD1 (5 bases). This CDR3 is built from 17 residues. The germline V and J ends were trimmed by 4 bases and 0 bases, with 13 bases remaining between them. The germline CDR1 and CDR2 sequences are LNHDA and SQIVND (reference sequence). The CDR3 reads CASSKQVSPSGANVLTF. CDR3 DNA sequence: TGTGCCAGTAGTAAACAGGTTAGCCCCTCTGGGGCCAACGTCCTGACTTTC.

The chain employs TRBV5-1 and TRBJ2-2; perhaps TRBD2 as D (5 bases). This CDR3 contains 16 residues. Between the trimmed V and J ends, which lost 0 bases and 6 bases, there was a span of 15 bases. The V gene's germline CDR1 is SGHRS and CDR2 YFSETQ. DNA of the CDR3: TGCGCCAGCAGCTTGGTTCGCTCACTAGACCCCGGGGAGCTGTTTTTT. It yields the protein CASSLVRSLDPGELFF.